Reported below is one T cell receptor beta chain. No antigen is known for it. No much larger clone is present one base from it, and per-base qualities are unavailable. The sample is drawn from a study of beta chain features in type 1 diabetes (dated by TCRdb to the late 2010s). As for the study more broadly: No differences in mean age, gender distribution, total cell number or subset yield were found between patients and healthy donors. The study compared the TCRB repertoires of sorted circulating CD4+ T cell subsets in recently diagnosed type 1 diabetes patients with those in matched healthy donors. Whereas all 30 or so donors provided naive and central memory subsets, regulatory and stem cell-like memory subsets were isolated from just 8 patients and about 8 healthy donors. Across all samples, roughly 110,000,000 sorted cells were examined, and cell number per subset correlated strongly with RNA yield. Overall study results and their limits: In all four CD4+ subsets, TCRB CDR3 length was moderately but significantly shorter in type 1 diabetes patients. At VDJ recombination sites, patients with type 1 diabetes made fewer insertions and deleted more nucleotides, a pattern implying thymic rearrangement abnormalities. Naive, central memory and regulatory TCRB repertoires appeared to be more alike among patients than among healthy donors. PCR might favor shorter templates, but patient and control samples were amplified and corrected together, so any skew would affect both groups equally. Because cDNA was sequenced instead of genomic DNA, highly expressing activated cells could be over-represented, though the groups showed no difference in activation or CD3 levels. Because small numbers of individuals were included in the HLA sub-analyses, any influence of HLA type on TCRB rearrangement was left unresolved.

All of the isolated RNA was reverse transcribed with the High Capacity cDNA Reverse Transcription Kit, so expressed TCRB transcripts were sequenced. Deep immunoSEQ sequencing was applied to naive, central memory and regulatory T cell samples, giving an average of roughly 3.3 million total reads per sample. Sorted cells were lysed in RLT buffer and RNA was extracted with DNase-treated RNeasy Micro or Mini kits, depending on cell number. Each cell subset was processed on its own to prevent cross-contamination, while patient and healthy donor samples were processed together. The immunoSEQ multiplex PCR was used to amplify TCRB sequences from cDNA, yielding 87-bp fragments that span the CDR3 region. Amplicons were sequenced on the Illumina HiSeq platform. The study's own analysis went as follows. PCR bias was corrected computationally using synthetic template baselines, and reads within Hamming distance 2 were collapsed, with unmergeable singletons discarded. Reads were aligned against IMGT so that V, D and J genes, CDR3 length and insertions or deletions at six rearrangement sites could be assigned. Within each subset, clonotype counts were normalized to the number of sorted cells before true diversity and Gini coefficients were calculated with the tcR R package. The overlap coefficient, calculated on TCRB nucleotide sequences, was used to quantify repertoire sharing. As a proxy for the pre-selection repertoire, out-of-frame TCRB sequences from naive cells were analyzed. Entries here come from immuneACCESS through TCRdb and include only in-frame sequences with V and J called. Some clones fail to appear in such tables; in the studies checked, an unresolved V gene covers under half of the shortfall, and the cause of the remainder is unknown. V and J calls and clone size are those listed in that table; D and trimming were worked out from the DNA. The sample contains fewer than 300,000 clones, over 20% of them found a single time. The top ten clones comprise more than 0.025% of the sample.

V is reduced by 4 bases and J by 0 bases, leaving a spacing of 10 bases between them. CDR1 SGDLS and CDR2 YYNGEE are derived from the germline V gene. The CDR3 starts with the cysteine, ends with the phenylalanine, and has 14 residues. The retained sequence is limited to the CDR3, 42 bases, with the frame set at the first base. From each donor, a single peripheral blood sample of about 100 mL on average was drawn into heparinised tubes. Naive, central memory, regulatory and stem cell-like memory CD4+ T cells were sorted on a BD FACSAria II using a panel including CD45RO, CCR7, CD25, CD127, CD95 and CD27. Purity was above 95% for every sorted population. PBMCs were separated immediately by Lymphoprep density gradient centrifugation and were stained directly, without being cultured. So that batch effects would be minimized, each experiment stained and sorted samples in pairs, pairing one healthy donor with one patient.

The origin of this receptor is a woman aged 40 to 49 with type 1 diabetes. The source material was naive CD4+ T cells from blood. The cell subset or site label of this sample denotes: true naive CD4+ T cells. This receptor chain uses TRBV9 and TRBJ1-1; too little of a D gene remains to name it. The CDR3 amino acid sequence is: CASSPTAMNTEAFF. The DNA sequence is given as TGTGCCAGCAGCCCCACAGCCATGAACACTGAAGCTTTCTTT. The full variable domain, completed from the reference TRBV9 and TRBJ1-1 proteins outside the CDR3, reads DSGVTQTPKHLITATGQRVTLRCSPRSGDLSVYWYQQSLDQGLQFLIQYYNGEERAKGNILERFSAQQFPDLHSELNLSSLELGDSALYFCASSPTAMNTEAFFGQGTRLTVV.